The 20 T cell receptor beta chains reported below all come from one sample, sequenced in a study of spatial heterogeneity in lung cancer. Study-level findings and limits: Tumors with more nonsynonymous mutations had more expanded intratumoral alpha and beta TCRs.

These receptors' targets are unknown. MiXCR was run by TCRdb on the 5' RACE reads, yielding one entry per CDR3 protein. The sample records 4,500 to 6,000 distinct CDR3 sequences, more than 4% being singletons. Time point in this sample: sample taken at primary tumor resection. The sample in question was lung tumor tissue, obtained at surgery. These receptor sequences come from a male donor with early-stage non-small cell lung cancer.

In its sample, this clonotype was seen many times. The V gene is TRBV20-1, the J gene TRBJ1-6, with D possibly being TRBD1 (6 bases). Germline V gene lookup returns CDR1 DFQATT and CDR2 SNEGSKA (reference sequence). This CDR3 region has 13 residues. V lost 3 bases and J lost 9, with 12 bases in between. DNA of the CDR3: TGCAGTGCTAGCCACAGGGAGGGTTCACCCCTCCACTTT. It encodes CSASHREGSPLHF.

This clonotype has a count of ten or more. This chain joins TRBV5-1 and TRBJ2-2; D is tentatively TRBD1 or TRBD2 (5 bases each). V lost 4 bases, J lost 0 bases, and 10 bases lay in between. Germline V gene data show CDR1 as SGHRS and CDR2 as YFSETQ. CDR3 length: 15 residues. The CDR3 region is CASSRGPPNTGELFF. As DNA, the CDR3 is TGCGCCAGCAGCCGGGGCCCCCCGAACACCGGGGAGCTGTTTTTT.

This clonotype came up many times. The chain couples TRBV6-1 to TRBJ1-5; D unresolved. V lost 2 bases to trimming and J lost 4 bases, with 18 bases between them. Germline V gene data show CDR1 as MNHNS and CDR2 as SASEGT. CDR3 length: 17 residues. The CDR3 bases are TGTGCCAGCAGTGAACGGCGGGCGAGGTTGGTAAATCAGCCCCAGCATTTT. The encoded protein is CASSERRARLVNQPQHF.

At least ten counts were recorded for this clonotype. The chain employs TRBV6-2 or TRBV6-3 and TRBJ1-1, with no clear D. The CDR3 consists of 13 residues. Trimming stripped 7 bases from V and 1 base from J, with 10 bases between. Germline CDR1 MNHEY, CDR2 SVGEGT. The CDR3 DNA follows: TGTGCCAGCATCGGGCTCCCGAACACTGAAGCTTTCTTT. This codes for CASIGLPNTEAFF.

Many counts were recorded for this clonotype. CDR3: CASSPGQGETQYF. CDR3 nucleotide sequence: TGTGCCAGCTCACCGGGGCAGGGTGAGACCCAGTACTTC. The V gene is TRBV18, the J gene TRBJ2-5; TRBD1 might be the D (5 bases). CDR1 and CDR2 from the germline V gene are KGHSH and LQKENI. This CDR3 is built from 13 residues. V lost 3 bases and J 5 bases, leaving 10 bases between the germline ends.

The table lists this clonotype with many counts. The V gene is TRBV4-1, the J gene TRBJ2-3; D is uncertain. V was pared by 5 bases and J by 2 bases, with 11 bases between. This CDR3 contains 14 residues. The V gene's germline CDR1 is MGHRA and CDR2 YSYEKL. This CDR3 reads CASSEPGFTDTQYF. The DNA for the CDR3 is TGCGCCAGCAGCGAGCCCGGATTCACAGATACGCAGTATTTT.

This clonotype has at least ten counts. The chain is built from TRBV7-8 and TRBJ1-5; D perhaps matches TRBD1 (6 bases). Germline loops: CDR1 SGHVS, CDR2 FQNEAQ. The germline V and J ends were trimmed by 1 base and 7 bases, with 17 bases remaining between them. This CDR3 comprises 16 residues. The CDR3 loop reads CASSLEARGVGQPQHF. The CDR3 nucleotides are TGTGCCAGCAGCTTAGAGGCTAGGGGGGTGGGGCAGCCCCAGCATTTT.

Sample share makes this clonotype medium-sized. CDR3 bases: TGTGCCACCAGTGATCCTGTGGGAGGAGCGAACACCGGGGAGCTGTTTTTT. This gives the protein CATSDPVGGANTGELFF. The chain links TRBV24-1 to TRBJ2-2; a weak D match, TRBD2 (6 bases). The CDR3 is 17 residues long. Germline V gene data show CDR1 as KGHDR and CDR2 as SFDVKD. Trimming shortened V by 3 bases and J by 0 bases, and 13 bases separated the two germline ends.

The chain recombines TRBV5-1 with TRBJ1-1; TRBD1 might be the D (6 bases). The V end lost 4 bases, the J end lost 2 bases, and 9 bases lay between the germline ends. CDR3 length equals 13 residues. Germline-derived CDR1 and CDR2 are SGHRS and YFSETQ. CDR3 protein: CASSRTANTEAFF. The CDR3 DNA reads TGCGCCAGCAGCCGGACAGCCAACACTGAAGCTTTCTTT.

This clonotype was seen many times. J is TRBJ1-1 and V is TRBV5-1, with 10 bases identical to TRBD1. V trimming: 4 bases; J trimming: 5 bases; junction bases outside the gene matches: 11. CDR1 is SGHRS, CDR2 YFSETQ, per germline. The CDR3 extends over 16 amino acids. The CDR3 DNA follows: TGCGCCAGCAGCCCATTGGGACAGGGGCCGGGGACTGAAGCTTTCTTT. Encoded protein: CASSPLGQGPGTEAFF. Supplemented by reference TRBV5-1 and TRBJ1-1, the full variable domain reads KAGVTQTPRYLIKTRGQQVTLSCSPISGHRSVSWYQQTPGQGLQFLFEYFSETQRNKGNFPGRFSGRQFSNSRSEMNVSTLELGDSALYLCASSPLGQGPGTEAFFGQGTRLTVV.

Relative to its sample, this clonotype is medium-sized. The chain combines TRBV20-1 with TRBJ2-3, with 11 bases identical to TRBD2. The V gene's germline CDR1 is DFQATT and CDR2 SNEGSKA (reference sequence). CDR3 length: 14 amino acids. J lost 1 base, V lost 5 bases, and 2 bases had no gene match. The CDR3 reads CSARGLAGTDTQYF. In DNA form, the CDR3 reads TGCAGTGCTCGGGGACTAGCGGGCACAGATACGCAGTATTTT.

In this sample, this clonotype turned up many times. The rearrangement joins TRBV25-1 to TRBJ1-1; D unresolved. The CDR3 length is 15 residues. The germline V and J ends were trimmed by 4 bases and 4 bases, with 16 bases remaining between them. Germline CDR1 and CDR2: MGHDK and SYGVNS. The CDR3 bases are TGTGCCAGCAGTGGGCCCCTGGGAGGGTTCACTGAAGCTTTCTTT. Translation: CASSGPLGGFTEAFF.

This clonotype has ten or more counts. This sequence joins TRBV7-9 and TRBJ2-3; D might be TRBD1 (5 bases). Germline V gene sequence: CDR1 SEHNR, CDR2 FQNEAQ (reference sequence). Trimming took 4 bases from V and 8 from J, leaving 7 bases between them. The CDR3 has 11 residues. The CDR3 DNA follows: TGTGCCAGCAGCTGGCAGGGTACGCAGTATTTT. It codes for CASSWQGTQYF.

This clonotype showed up many times. This chain uses TRBV20-1 with TRBJ2-3, with D hard to call. The CDR3 is made up of 12 amino acids. Germline CDR1 DFQATT, CDR2 SNEGSKA (reference sequence). Trimming pared 6 bases from V and 2 bases from J, leaving 9 bases between. The CDR3 loop reads CSAYSLTDTQYF. The CDR3 DNA reads as TGCAGTGCCTATAGTCTCACAGATACGCAGTATTTT.

By proportion, this clonotype is medium-sized. This chain joins TRBV4-2 and TRBJ2-5, with 10 nucleotides matching TRBD2. Germline V gives CDR1 LGHNA, CDR2 YNFKEQ. V dropped 0 bases and J dropped 5; count of bases not matched to a gene: 9. The CDR3 extends over 17 amino acids. In nucleotides, the CDR3 is TGTGCCAGCAGCCAAGATTTACTAGCGGGATACGGGGAGACCCAGTACTTC. Translation gives CASSQDLLAGYGETQYF.

This clonotype is judged medium-sized. The rearrangement uses TRBV20-1 and TRBJ1-6, with unresolved D. The CDR3 runs 15 residues. The germline V and J ends were trimmed by 1 base and 7 bases, with 14 bases remaining between them. Germline CDR1 DFQATT, CDR2 SNEGSKA (reference sequence). CDR3 sequence: CSARVGVSANSPLHF. CDR3 DNA: TGCAGTGCTAGAGTCGGAGTGTCCGCAAATTCACCCCTCCACTTT.

This clonotype came up once. The chain couples TRBV7-8 to TRBJ2-2; D perhaps matches TRBD2 (7 bases). Germline V lookup: CDR1 SGHVS, CDR2 FQNEAQ. V was cut by 3 bases and J by 2 bases, with 13 bases left in between. The CDR3 totals 16 residues. CDR3 region: CASSFRGGSNTGELFF. As DNA, the CDR3 is TGTGCCAGCAGCTTTCGCGGGGGCTCTAACACCGGGGAGCTGTTTTTT.

The rearrangement joins TRBV27 to TRBJ2-5; the D gene is possibly TRBD1 (5 bases). Per the germline V gene, CDR1 is MNHEY and CDR2 is SMNVEV (reference sequence). The CDR3 has 13 residues. Trimming left V 5 bases short and J 1 base short, with 8 bases between. The CDR3 is CASSLRVQETQYF. In DNA form, the CDR3 reads TGTGCCAGCAGTCTCAGGGTCCAAGAGACCCAGTACTTC.

This clonotype is termed medium-sized. As DNA, the CDR3 is TGTGCCAGCAGCCAAGAAAGGAGCACAGATACGCAGTATTTT. Its protein is CASSQERSTDTQYF. The J gene is TRBJ2-3, the V gene TRBV4-2; D gene ambiguous. Germline CDR1 LGHNA, CDR2 YNFKEQ. The V and J ends lost 0 bases and 0 bases respectively, with 4 bases between them. This CDR3 contains 14 residues.

By its share, this clonotype is medium-sized. This chain connects TRBV6-5 to TRBJ1-6, with D maybe TRBD1 (6 bases). The germline CDR1 and CDR2 sequences are MNHEY and SVGAGI. This CDR3 comprises 15 residues. The germline V and J ends were trimmed by 5 bases and 8 bases, with 16 bases remaining between them. CDR3 residues: CASSRRGVADSPLHF. CDR3 in DNA: TGTGCCAGCAGTCGAAGGGGGGTTGCGGATTCACCCCTCCACTTT.